This T cell receptor (beta chain) was retrieved from a study of regulatory T cells in long-lasting Graves disease. Findings and caveats of the study: The study found TRBV28, TRBJ1-2 and TRBJ2-5 favored in persistent disease.

This CDR3 region has 15 residues. CDR1 and CDR2 from the germline V gene are MNHEY and SMNVEV (reference sequence). V lost 7 bases and J lost 4; bases outside the gene matches: 8. Building the TCR beta libraries relied on iRepertoire HTBI primers, and CDR3 regions underwent Arm-PCR. TCRdb re-analysed the multiplex PCR reads in MiXCR, keeping a single row per CDR3 protein. Of approximately 400,000 distinct CDR3 sequences listed, about 15% were seen once; the top ten hold approximately 15%. This clonotype has at least ten counts. Its target is not known. The time point here: newly diagnosed GD, antithyroid drugs for less than 3 months. PBMC-derived RNA was used for the TCR library. These sequences were also reported in another study, on T cells in Graves' hyperthyroidism and ophthalmopathy. That publication notes: The TCR CDR3 first-round RT-PCR relied on the HTBI primer set. Most expanded thyroid clonotypes above 0.001 also appeared in blood.

V and J are TRBV27 and TRBJ2-5; the match to TRBD2 covers 11 bases. Sequenced here: peripheral blood mononuclear cells (PBMCs), sampled at new diagnosis, from a patient treated with antithyroid drugs. This receptor was taken from a woman aged 30 to 39 with Graves disease. The CDR3 DNA is TGTGCCAGCAACCGCTTAGCGGGAGGGTTAGAGACCCAGTACTTC. It encodes CASNRLAGGLETQYF.